Sequencing of this TCR beta chain was carried out in a study of spatial heterogeneity in lung cancer. General study findings and limits: Tumors with more nonsynonymous mutations had more expanded intratumoral alpha and beta TCRs.

Time point here: sample taken at primary tumor resection. Sequencing covered unsorted whole RNA taken from tumor, nontumor lung or frozen PBMC. MiXCR was run by TCRdb on the 5' RACE reads, yielding one entry per CDR3 protein. The sample holds tens of thousands of distinct CDR3 sequences; around a sixth are singletons and the top ten take roughly 30%. V gave up 0 bases and J gave up 3 bases, with 9 bases separating them. Germline CDR1 DFQATT, CDR2 SNEGSKA (reference sequence). CDR3 size: 13 residues. This clonotype was found a few times. What it recognizes is unknown. The clonotype was recovered from a female donor with early-stage non-small cell lung cancer. The J gene is TRBJ2-7, the V gene TRBV20-1; tentative D call: TRBD2 (6 bases). Sequencing was performed on lung tumor tissue, taken at surgery. Written as DNA, the CDR3 is TGCAGTGCTAGAGAGGCGGGACTCTACGAGCAGTACTTC. This translates into CSAREAGLYEQYF.